This TCR beta chain was identified in a study of cytomegalovirus exposure and HLA in healthy donors. General study points: Relative to the approximately 660-donor mean, N-insertions were reportedly fewer in an Asian-associated ancestry cluster in a later analysis. The classifier reportedly diagnosed cytomegalovirus status with high specificity and sensitivity. Among TCR beta chains, those listed as cytomegalovirus-associated numbered around 160.

This CDR3 is 14 amino acids long. Trimming cost V 8 bases and J 2 bases; bases outside gene matches: 2. Germline V gives CDR1 SGHTA, CDR2 FQGTGA. 13 Jbeta primers and 60 Vbeta primers were used for the PCR. Assay used: immunoSEQ multiplex PCR; TCRdb lists only in-frame clones, some missing. The sample has roughly 200,000 clones, 77% seen once. With regard to this clone: Its target is not known.

The rearrangement links TRBV7-3 to TRBJ2-5, with TRBD2 identical over 13 bases. The sequence was obtained from a woman aged 60 to 75 in good health and CMV-seropositive. The source material was PBMCs. The CDR3 sequence: CASQLAGGQETQYF. CDR3 nucleotides: TGTGCCAGCCAACTAGCGGGAGGGCAAGAGACCCAGTACTTC.